This TCR beta chain was obtained from a study of control samples from healthy donors and cancer patients. Repertoires were generated with immunoSEQ multiplex PCR, while TCRdb's copy carries only in-frame clones and drops some. The sample lists about 270,000 clones; 82% were seen once. The CDR3 covers 14 residues. The V gene's germline CDR1 is MNHEY and CDR2 SVGAGI. Trimming cost V 7 bases and J 7 bases; bases outside gene matches: 5. There are a few counts of this clone. The chain couples TRBV6-5 to TRBJ1-5, with TRBD1 identical over 12 bases. Input material: PBMCs. This clonotype originated in a woman in her sixties with lung cancer. The CDR3 region is CASMGQGARQPQHF. In DNA, the CDR3 is TGTGCCAGCATGGGACAGGGGGCAAGGCAGCCCCAGCATTTT.